This TCR beta chain was recovered during a study of cytomegalovirus exposure and HLA in healthy donors (dated by TCRdb to 2015 to 2018). As for the study more broadly: In an earlier analysis of some 550 of the donors, less than 350 Gb of sequence data and some 120 million unique TCR beta sequences from 150 million to 200 million T cells were reported. Roughly 320 gigabases of sequencing data and approximately 92 million unique TCR sequences made up an early release that covered several hundred HLA-typed donors. The genetic ancestry cluster associated with self-reported Caucasian donors included over 65% of the approximately 400 genotyped donors. The study aimed to test whether signatures of past pathogen exposure could be identified by cataloging public T cell receptors. Using immunosequencing, the study profiled T cell repertoires from about 610 subjects and related those repertoires to cytomegalovirus serostatus. In addition to the first cohort of 650 to 800 subjects, a separate validation cohort of 100 to 150 different subjects was used. The study combined high-throughput TCR immunosequencing, statistical association of individual TCRs with disease status, and machine learning to predict cytomegalovirus infection status. A later analysis re-examined previously published TCR beta repertoires from just over 650 donors and added high-resolution HLA genotyping to investigate patterns of TCR occurrence. In the later analysis, no new phenotypic data were used to find candidate immune exposures; instead, reliance was placed on TCR beta sequences and their occurrence across donors. An earlier analysis of 450 to 750 of the donors used high-throughput TCR beta sequencing to judge whether each TCR beta V gene segment behaved as functional or pseudogenic. Donor age, sex, ethnicity and CMV serostatus were compiled together with the repertoire data. A later genetic analysis used genome-wide SNP genotypes for about three fifths of the roughly 700 donors, treating that subset as a discovery cohort. All discovery cohort repertoires had been generated using a single sequencing platform. HLA typing included class I and class II loci at four-digit resolution. The number of donors typed differed by locus, with roughly 629-640 for A, B, C, DRB1 and DQB1, around 500 for DQA1, approximately 580 for DPA1, and around 430 for DPB1. Because of strong linkage in the cohort, roughly five DR-DQ haplotypes were treated as single units for association and clustering. Across roughly 420 genotyped donors of the cohort, an average of roughly 200,000 unique TCR beta nucleotide sequences per donor were sequenced, and 15% to 20% of those sequences were non-productive.

V loses 6 bases of germline sequence and J loses 7 bases, and the interval between the two ends is 18 bases. There are 14 amino acids in the CDR3, from cysteine to phenylalanine inclusive. Only the CDR3 portion is preserved as DNA: 42 bases, with reading frame beginning at the first base. In the germline V gene, CDR1 corresponds to LGHNT and CDR2 to FRNRAP. The cohort consisted of some 670 healthy bone marrow donors. At the time of sampling, all cohort members were nominally healthy, though unrecorded immune exposures were likely present. The donor tested CMV seropositive, placing the donor among the 289 seropositive members of the cohort. Each donor provided a peripheral blood sample, and peripheral blood mononuclear cells were used for TCR beta sequencing. The Qiagen DNeasy Blood Extraction Kit was used to extract genomic DNA from the blood cell samples. The study at large found these results: Because counts were too low, under 20 rarely observed V segments, including chromosome 9 orphons, were left out of the earlier analysis of over 550 of the donors. According to a later analysis, most CMV-associated TCR beta chains appeared to be HLA-restricted, and the HLA associations seemed to be driven largely by CMV exposure. In an earlier analysis of about 550 of the donors, most TCR beta V segments were observed in productive rearrangements about 90% or about 30% of the time, broadly matching IMGT annotations. A further reported finding was that TCR beta sequences accurately predicted the HLA-A and HLA-B alleles for most subjects in the first cohort. A later analysis associated 15,000 to 20,000 TCR beta sequences with specific HLA alleles at a false discovery rate of 0.05. Linkage disequilibrium might explain the correlated functional status among segregating V segments, but an unknown experimental factor could not be ruled out. Compared with the roughly 700-donor mean, donors in an Asian-associated ancestry cluster had fewer N-insertions in productive TCRs, according to a later genetic analysis. Assigning TCR associations to individual alleles was difficult when HLA alleles, especially DR and DQ, strongly co-occurred. The only immune exposure information available for the cohort was CMV serostatus. Cytomegalovirus status was reported to be diagnosed by the classifier with high specificity and sensitivity in both the original and validation cohorts. The study gave a list of about 160 TCR beta chains associated with cytomegalovirus. According to a later analysis, parvovirus B19, influenza, CMV and Epstein-Barr virus appeared linked to several top co-occurrence clusters. Some IMGT-functional V segments, including TRBV6-2 and TRBV6-3, could not be distinguished by the 87-base-pair reads and were therefore excluded. A group of highly shared sequence variants was considered likely to be a technical artifact of the sequencing pipeline. Because some donors lacked HLA typing at each locus, the association tests relied only on the typed subset. According to a later analysis, TCR association rates differed among HLA loci, with DRB1 alleles showing the most associated TCRs and HLA-C alleles showing the fewest. Only TCR beta chains were sequenced in this cohort, and the absence of alpha or paired-chain data limited detectable features. A later genetic analysis associated a missense DCLRE1C variant with V-gene and J-gene trimming of TCR beta chains, and an independent cohort replicated the association. Roughly uniform sequencing depth across donors was assumed in presence/absence analyses, although this assumption may not hold. In a later analysis, HLA-associated TCR beta chains were found to be more clonally expanded and to have lower generation probabilities than equally common non-associated chains. A few of the identified cytomegalovirus-associated TCR beta chains were confirmed in vitro to be specific for cytomegalovirus antigens. Across donors, most TCR sequences were observed very rarely, whereas some public TCRs were present in many individuals. The authors suggested that the approach could potentially be extended to other disease states and immunological phenotypes.

As regards this clone: Its antigen is not yet known. Base qualities are not recorded, but no much larger clone differs from it by a single base.

To prepare the library, the immunoSEQ multiplex PCR assay was applied. For the multiplex PCR, a mixture combining 60 forward primers for TCR Vbeta segments and 13 reverse primers for TCR Jbeta segments was used. The CDR3 region of rearranged TCR beta genes was amplified from genomic DNA with a multiplex PCR assay. On the Illumina HiSeq System, the amplified TCR beta libraries were sequenced as 87-base-pair reads. The authors' analysis ran thus. In a later analysis, roughly 80 million unique TCR beta chains were counted across the approximately 640 repertoires, and approximately 11 million of these chains were shared by at least two donors. Raw reads were error-corrected and collapsed into unique sequences by a nearest-neighbor algorithm in which closely related sequences were merged to remove PCR and sequencing errors. Alignment of CDR3 sequences to IMGT reference sequences was used to assign V, D and J gene segments. Each retained sequence needed at least a six-nucleotide match to both a V gene segment and a J gene segment. A rearrangement counted as productive if the CDR3 had no stop codons and remained in frame with V and J, and every other rearrangement counted as non-productive. CDR3 was defined according to IMGT convention as the region running from the second conserved V-encoded cysteine to the conserved J-encoded phenylalanine. The earlier analysis of around 640 of the donors excluded sequences that lacked an unambiguous match to a single V gene segment. In an earlier analysis of roughly 600 of the donors, a V segment was called functional when productive rearrangements were above 56.7%, and segregating when the standard deviation between donors exceeded 5%. A statistical classification framework was developed to diagnose cytomegalovirus status using the catalog of TCR beta chain sequences. V and J gene assignment, in a later analysis, came from comparing TCR nucleotide sequences with IMGT/GENE-DB human TR gene sequences. In a later analysis, CDR3 sequences and most-parsimonious VDJ recombination scenarios were assigned using the TCRdist pipeline. In a later analysis, each TCR beta chain was defined by its CDR3 amino acid sequence together with its V-gene family, and reads lacking a unique V-gene family were excluded. As a way to deal with suspected cross-contamination and a sequencing artifact, a later analysis dropped approximately 590 nucleotide sequences that were highly shared and had low generation probability. In a later analysis, a clonal expansion index was calculated for each public chain from normalized within-repertoire ranks of inferred template counts. A later analysis computed generation probabilities with a VDJ recombination model fitted to out-of-frame rearrangements, and checked the results against IGoR. In a later analysis, hypergeometric tests were used to score TCR-TCR, TCR-HLA and TCR-CMV co-occurrence, with a repertoire-size bias correction applied to TCR pairs. False discovery rates were estimated in a later analysis by permuting HLA or CMV assignments 20 times. A later analysis grouped co-occurring TCRs with DBSCAN, adding TCRdist sequence similarity when clustering within HLA-allele-positive subsets. Co-occurrence clustering excluded repertoires with fewer than 30,000 or more than 120,000 public chains, plus five with anomalous nucleotide sharing. The clones in this table, taken by TCRdb from immuneACCESS, are in-frame only. Not every clone is retained; where verified, under half of the shortfall comes from an unresolved V gene, and the cause of the rest is unknown. V and J calls and clone size are as listed in that table; D and trimming were resolved from the DNA. This sample has about 260,000 clones in its table, and about four fifths of those were observed once. Of the sample, about 2% falls within the top ten clones.

This sequence was found in a middle-aged woman in good health and CMV-seropositive. The sequenced sample consisted of PBMCs. The receptor chain draws on TRBV12-5 and TRBJ1-1; a tentative D call is TRBD1 (5 bases match). The nucleotide sequence reads as follows: TGTGCTAGTGGCCCCATAGACCGACAGCTTGAAGCTTTCTTT. It translates to CASGPIDRQLEAFF.